This T cell receptor (beta chain) is drawn from a study of T cells in Graves' hyperthyroidism and ophthalmopathy. TCR beta CDR3 regions were amplified from RNA transcripts. Initially, a first-round RT-PCR of the TCR CDR3 employed the HTBI primer set. One entry per CDR3 protein, called by TCRdb with MiXCR from the multiplex PCR reads. Of 380,000 or so distinct CDR3 sequences in the sample, approximately 15% were seen once. Per the germline V gene, CDR1 is MNHEY and CDR2 is SVGEGT. This CDR3 contains 15 residues. The V end was cut by 7 bases, the J end by 0 bases, with 14 bases between. The sequenced sample was blood. This TCR was sampled from a woman younger than 45 with Graves' hyperthyroidism. This rearrangement joins TRBV6-2 or TRBV6-3 to TRBJ2-3; D remains ambiguous. CDR3 DNA sequence: TGTGCCAGCAAACGGGTACCCCCTAGCACAGATACGCAGTATTTT. Its translation is CASKRVPPSTDTQYF.